Listed here are 13 T cell receptor beta chains from one sample, sequenced in a study of T cell responses to AZD1222 COVID-19 vaccine. The repertoire was sequenced with immunoSEQ multiplex PCR; TCRdb's copy has only in-frame clones and lacks some. The sample contains 100,000 to 150,000 clones, approximately 91% of which appear only once. Sequenced material: peripheral blood, taken 28 days after the second AZD1222 dose. Receptors were obtained from an adult who received the AZD1222 COVID-19 vaccine.

The rearrangement joins TRBV19 to TRBJ2-3; 9 bases agree with TRBD2. This CDR3 is built from 18 residues. V shed 3 bases, J shed 0 bases, and the junction held 10 bases outside the gene matches. Germline assignment: CDR1 LNHDA and CDR2 SQIVND (reference sequence). The CDR3 is CASSIEGASGTSTDTQYF. Here the CDR3 DNA reads TGTGCCAGTAGTATCGAGGGAGCTAGCGGGACTAGCACAGATACGCAGTATTTT.

This chain links TRBV18 with TRBJ1-4, with D unresolved. CDR3 length: 14 residues. Trimming removed 3 bases from V and 6 bases from J, with 11 bases in between. Looked up from germline, CDR1 is KGHSH and CDR2 is LQKENI. CDR3 in amino acids: CASSPSKLDEKLFF. CDR3 in DNA: TGTGCCAGCTCACCTAGCAAACTCGATGAAAAACTGTTTTTT.

The rearrangement joins TRBV6-5 to TRBJ1-1, with 11 nucleotides matching TRBD1. Germline-derived CDR1 and CDR2 are MNHEY and SVGAGI. This CDR3 comprises 15 residues. The trim removed 8 bases at V and 3 bases at J, leaving 8 bases unmatched. CDR3 coding DNA: TGTGCCAGCCTTGGACAGGGGGCGAGGTACACTGAAGCTTTCTTT. It encodes CASLGQGARYTEAFF.

The chain carries TRBV19 and TRBJ2-1; D unclear. The CDR3 loop spans 16 amino acids. Germline V CDR1 and CDR2: LNHDA, SQIVND (reference sequence). V shed 7 bases and J shed 8 bases, with 24 bases lying between them. The CDR3 protein is CASTWERPKACDEQFF. The CDR3 DNA sequence: TGTGCCAGTACGTGGGAACGACCCAAGGCTTGTGATGAGCAGTTCTTC.

V usage is TRBV2 and J usage is TRBJ2-2, with a possible D match to TRBD2 (5 bases). Germline V gene data show CDR1 as SNHLY and CDR2 as FYNNEI. Trimming stripped 6 bases from V and 1 base from J, with 15 bases between. The CDR3 is 16 residues long. DNA for the CDR3: TGTGCCAGCAGCGCGCGAGGGCGATTGAACACCGGGGAGCTGTTTTTT. Translating it yields CASSARGRLNTGELFF.

This sequence joins TRBV2 and TRBJ2-7, with 11 bases aligning to TRBD2. From germline, CDR1 is SNHLY and CDR2 FYNNEI. J lost 1 base, V lost 6 bases, and 8 bases had no gene match. The CDR3 extends over 16 amino acids. The CDR3: CASSYIGTSGSYEQYF. As DNA, the CDR3 is TGTGCCAGCAGCTATATCGGGACTAGCGGATCCTACGAGCAGTACTTC.

This chain uses TRBV13 with TRBJ2-7; TRBD2 agrees at 11 bases. Per the germline V gene, CDR1 is PRHDT and CDR2 is FYEKMQ (reference sequence). The CDR3 is 16 residues long. V shed 4 bases and J 0 bases; nucleotides not matched to a gene: 5. CDR3: CASSSLGLAASYEQYF. DNA of the CDR3: TGTGCCAGCAGCTCCCTGGGACTAGCGGCCTCCTACGAGCAGTACTTC.

The chain combines TRBV4-2 with TRBJ2-7; D remains ambiguous. V was clipped by 1 base and J by 2 bases, with 9 bases between them. Germline CDR1 LGHNA, CDR2 YNFKEQ. The CDR3 is 14 residues long. CDR3 in DNA: TGTGCCAGCAGCCAAGGGGCAGGAACCTACGAGCAGTACTTC. Translation: CASSQGAGTYEQYF.

The chain employs TRBV11-2 and TRBJ1-1, with D possibly being TRBD1 (6 bases). The CDR3 length is 14 residues. Germline CDR1 SGHAT, CDR2 FQNNGV. V lost 5 bases and J lost 12, with 22 bases in between. DNA of the CDR3: TGTGCCAGCAGCCTCTCGGCAGGGGACCCGAGTTCTTTCTTT. Protein sequence: CASSLSAGDPSSFF. Looking up the rest from reference TRBV11-2 and TRBJ1-1 gives the full variable domain: EAGVAQSPRYKIIEKRQSVAFWCNPISGHATLYWYQQILGQGPKLLIQFQNNGVVDDSQLPKDRFSAERLKGVDSTLKIQPAKLEDSAVYLCASSLSAGDPSSFFGQGTRLTVV.

The V and J genes are TRBV28 and TRBJ2-7, with 9 bases matching TRBD2. The CDR3 spans 18 residues. V lost 2 bases to trimming and J lost 2 bases; unmatched junction nucleotides: 13. Germline CDR1 MDHEN, CDR2 SYDVKM. In DNA, the CDR3 is TGTGCCAGCAGTTTAGCCAACTATCGACTAGCGGAGACCTACGAGCAGTACTTC. It is translated as CASSLANYRLAETYEQYF.

V is TRBV19 and J is TRBJ1-5; 7 bases agree with TRBD1. The CDR3 extends over 17 amino acids. V dropped 4 bases and J dropped 2; count of bases not matched to a gene: 11. The germline V gene encodes CDR1 LNHDA and CDR2 SQIVND (reference sequence). CDR3 in DNA: TGTGCCAGTAGTACTCAGACAGGGAAGGGCGGCAATCAGCCCCAGCATTTT. It codes for CASSTQTGKGGNQPQHF.

The CDR3 DNA follows: TGTGCCAGCAGCTTAGTATCGATACAAGAGACCCAGTACTTC. It translates to CASSLVSIQETQYF. The rearrangement links TRBV11-2 to TRBJ2-5; no clear D gene. The CDR3 is made up of 14 amino acids. Trimming pared 1 base from V and 2 bases from J, leaving 8 bases between. In germline, CDR1 is SGHAT, CDR2 FQNNGV.

This chain joins TRBV5-1 and TRBJ2-3, with D perhaps matching TRBD1 (5 bases). The V end lost 0 bases, the J end lost 6 bases, and 5 bases lay between the germline ends. This CDR3 contains 12 residues. CDR1 and CDR2 from the germline V gene are SGHRS and YFSETQ. The CDR3, as DNA: TGCGCCAGCAGCTTGGCAGGGGATACGCAGTATTTT. This gives the protein CASSLAGDTQYF.